The 22 T cell receptor beta chains given below trace back to one sample, sequenced in a study of blood T cell repertoires in COVID-19. The data were produced by immunoSEQ multiplex PCR, yet TCRdb's version contains in-frame clones alone and is incomplete. The table has around 150,000 clones, more than 65% seen once. The sequencing sample was made of peripheral blood. These receptors were obtained from a man between 60 and 75 years old with acute or convalescent COVID-19.

The chain is built from TRBV18 and TRBJ2-2; TRBD1 matches at 7 bases. The CDR3 spans 15 residues. Germline assignment: CDR1 KGHSH and CDR2 LQKENI. The V and J ends lost 3 bases and 4 bases, in that order; junction bases with no gene match: 5. The CDR3 nucleotides read TGTGCCAGCTCACCCCAACAGGGGAGCACCGGGGAGCTGTTTTTT. This codes for CASSPQQGSTGELFF.

This rearrangement joins TRBV5-8 to TRBJ2-2; TRBD1 is a possible D gene (5 bases). CDR3 length equals 16 residues. From germline, CDR1 is SGHTS and CDR2 YDEGEE. V lost 3 bases and J lost 7, with 19 bases in between. For the CDR3, the DNA is TGTGCCAGCAGCTCAGCAACCTTCAGGGATTACGGGGAGCTGTTTTTT. As protein: CASSSATFRDYGELFF.

The chain employs TRBV15 and TRBJ1-2; perhaps TRBD1 as D (5 bases). This CDR3 is 15 amino acids long. Per the germline V gene, CDR1 is LNHNV and CDR2 is YYDKDF (reference sequence). V was clipped by 0 bases and J by 1 base, with 9 bases between them. Here the CDR3 reads CATSRDPDSNYGYTF. CDR3 in DNA: TGTGCCACCAGCAGAGACCCTGACAGTAACTATGGCTACACCTTC.

The chain links TRBV27 to TRBJ1-1, with D unresolved. V lost 5 bases and J 3 bases, leaving 16 bases between the germline ends. Germline V gives CDR1 MNHEY, CDR2 SMNVEV (reference sequence). CDR3 size: 15 residues. The CDR3 sequence: CASSPSEAGYTEAFF. The CDR3 DNA reads as TGTGCCAGCAGTCCGTCGGAGGCGGGGTACACTGAAGCTTTCTTT.

This rearrangement joins TRBV6-5 to TRBJ1-2; TRBD1 matches at 7 bases. The CDR3 length is 13 residues. Per the germline V gene, CDR1 is MNHEY and CDR2 is SVGAGI. V trimming: 4 bases; J trimming: 3 bases; junction bases outside the gene matches: 2. CDR3 nucleotide sequence: TGTGCCAGCAGTTTAGGGACAGACTATGGCTACACCTTC. Its translation: CASSLGTDYGYTF.

This rearrangement joins TRBV19 to TRBJ2-2; the match to TRBD2 covers 8 bases. Germline values: CDR1 LNHDA, CDR2 SQIVND (reference sequence). The CDR3 sequence is 15 residues long. V lost 5 bases to trimming and J lost 9 bases; unmatched junction nucleotides: 11. CDR3 sequence: CASSGSSGSRRELFF. CDR3 DNA: TGTGCCAGTAGTGGCAGCAGCGGGAGTCGTCGGGAGCTGTTTTTT.

The V gene is TRBV30, the J gene TRBJ1-6; TRBD1 matches 8 bases. The CDR3 runs 14 residues. Per the germline V gene, CDR1 is GTSNPN and CDR2 is SVGIG (reference sequence). The V and J ends lost 3 bases and 8 bases, in that order; junction bases with no gene match: 6. Here the CDR3 DNA reads TGTGCCTGGAGACGGGGACAGGCATATTCACCCCTCCACTTT. This encodes CAWRRGQAYSPLHF.

The chain has TRBV2 and TRBJ2-7; the D gene is possibly TRBD1 (5 bases). CDR1 and CDR2 (germline): SNHLY, FYNNEI. The V and J ends lost 5 bases and 1 base respectively, with 9 bases between them. This CDR3 is 13 amino acids long. CDR3 in DNA: TGTGCCAGCAGTATACAGGTTTCCTACGAGCAGTACTTC. Translated: CASSIQVSYEQYF.

This clone occurred a few times. The V and J genes are TRBV7-3 and TRBJ1-1; D is perhaps TRBD1 (6 bases). The CDR3 extends over 12 amino acids. Germline V lookup: CDR1 SGHTA, CDR2 FQGTGA. Trimming stripped 2 bases from V and 7 bases from J, with 8 bases between. CDR3 loop: CASSLQDSEAFF. Written as DNA, the CDR3 is TGTGCCAGCAGCTTACAGGACAGTGAAGCTTTCTTT.

The chain links TRBV18 to TRBJ2-4; perhaps TRBD2 as D (5 bases). Between the trimmed V and J ends, which lost 0 bases and 1 base, there was a span of 10 bases. The CDR3 sequence is 16 residues long. Germline CDR1 is KGHSH and CDR2 is LQKENI. CDR3: CASSPPNSDAKNIQYF. CDR3 DNA sequence: TGTGCCAGCTCACCACCGAATAGCGATGCCAAAAACATTCAGTACTTC.

The table lists this clone with a few counts. The chain carries TRBV29-1 and TRBJ2-5; 8 bases map to TRBD1. This CDR3 is 15 amino acids long. Looked up from germline, CDR1 is SQVTM and CDR2 is ANQGSEA. Trimming took 0 bases from V and 5 from J; bases not matched to a gene: 8. DNA for the CDR3: TGCAGCGTTGAAGATAGGGGGCAGGGGGCGGAGACCCAGTACTTC. Its translation: CSVEDRGQGAETQYF.

Only one count was recorded for this clone. The chain couples TRBV9 to TRBJ2-3; tentative D call: TRBD2 (5 bases). V was pared by 0 bases and J by 5 bases, with 10 bases between. Germline V CDR1 and CDR2: SGDLS, YYNGEE. The CDR3 loop spans 14 amino acids. CDR3 sequence (DNA): TGTGCCAGCAGCGTAGACGGGATTGTAGATACGCAGTATTTT. As protein: CASSVDGIVDTQYF.

The J gene is TRBJ2-7, the V gene TRBV4-2; D possibly corresponds to TRBD1 (6 bases). V was trimmed by 0 bases and J by 6 bases, leaving 15 bases between them. Germline values: CDR1 LGHNA, CDR2 YNFKEQ. This CDR3 spans 15 amino acids. In DNA form, the CDR3 reads TGTGCCAGCAGCCAAGATTTACAGGGCTCATTCGAGCAGTACTTC. Residues: CASSQDLQGSFEQYF.

This chain joins TRBV19 and TRBJ2-5; D may be TRBD2 (6 bases). Trimming shortened V by 5 bases and J by 7 bases, and 14 bases separated the two germline ends. The CDR3 length is 13 residues. Germline lookup yields CDR1 LNHDA and CDR2 SQIVND (reference sequence). Here the CDR3 reads CASSGGLMGTQYF. CDR3 sequence (DNA): TGTGCCAGTAGTGGCGGACTAATGGGGACCCAGTACTTC.

This clone was counted between two and nine times. This chain links TRBV30 with TRBJ2-1; D unresolved. This CDR3 has 10 amino acids. Germline CDR1 GTSNPN, CDR2 SVGIG (reference sequence). DNA for the CDR3: TGTGTCTCACCTCGCGATGAGCAGTTCTTC. Translated, it gives CVSPRDEQFF.

The rearrangement uses TRBV27 and TRBJ1-5, with 7 bases aligning to TRBD1. With 5 bases clipped from V and 7 bases from J, the junction kept 5 bases outside the gene matches. CDR1 is MNHEY and CDR2 is SMNVEV in the germline V gene (reference sequence). The CDR3 consists of 13 residues. CDR3: CASSQGVWQPQHF. For the CDR3, the DNA is TGTGCCAGCAGTCAGGGGGTCTGGCAGCCCCAGCATTTT.

The chain combines TRBV6-2 or TRBV6-3 with TRBJ2-5; a weak D match, TRBD1 (6 bases). V gave up 6 bases and J gave up 1 base, with 9 bases separating them. The germline gives CDR1 MNHEY, CDR2 SVGEGT. The CDR3 has 13 residues. DNA for the CDR3: TGTGCCAGCAGCCAGGGGTTCCAAGAGACCCAGTACTTC. Its protein is CASSQGFQETQYF.

This clone was found a few times. CDR3 loop: CASSMSLAGGGNIQYF. CDR3 nucleotides: TGTGCCAGTAGTATGAGCCTAGCGGGAGGTGGAAACATTCAGTACTTC. The rearrangement uses TRBV19 and TRBJ2-4; TRBD2 aligns across 11 bases. With V trimmed by 3 bases and J by 6 bases, 7 bases remained unmatched. CDR3 length: 16 amino acids. CDR1 LNHDA and CDR2 SQIVND come from the germline V gene (reference sequence).

The rearrangement joins TRBV2 to TRBJ2-7, with D perhaps matching TRBD1 (5 bases). Germline V gene data show CDR1 as SNHLY and CDR2 as FYNNEI. V lost 7 bases to trimming and J lost 3 bases, with 16 bases between them. CDR3 length: 14 residues. DNA for the CDR3: TGTGCCAGCACCTCTCGACAGATCCACTACGAGCAGTACTTC. This gives the protein CASTSRQIHYEQYF.

The chain uses TRBV9 and TRBJ1-1; D call uncertain. The V and J ends lost 6 bases and 1 base respectively, with 16 bases between them. The CDR3 is made up of 15 amino acids. In germline, CDR1 is SGDLS, CDR2 YYNGEE. The CDR3 region has the DNA TGTGCCAGCACCCCTCCGCTCAGGCCGAACACTGAAGCTTTCTTT. The encoded protein is CASTPPLRPNTEAFF. The variable domain in full, completed from reference TRBV9 and TRBJ1-1, reads DSGVTQTPKHLITATGQRVTLRCSPRSGDLSVYWYQQSLDQGLQFLIQYYNGEERAKGNILERFSAQQFPDLHSELNLSSLELGDSALYFCASTPPLRPNTEAFFGQGTRLTVV.

This chain uses TRBV28 with TRBJ2-5; perhaps TRBD1 as D (5 bases). Germline loops: CDR1 MDHEN, CDR2 SYDVKM. Trimming took 2 bases from V and 9 from J, leaving 10 bases between them. The CDR3 sequence is 12 residues long. Here the CDR3 reads CASSLDSKAQYF. In nucleotides, the CDR3 is TGTGCCAGCAGTTTAGACAGCAAAGCCCAGTACTTC.

The V call is TRBV15, the J call TRBJ1-1; 9 positions agree with TRBD1. The CDR3 loop spans 15 amino acids. Germline values: CDR1 LNHNV, CDR2 YYDKDF (reference sequence). J gave up 1 base and V 5 bases, and 5 bases lay outside the gene matches. CDR3 protein: CATSADRGRNTEAFF. For the CDR3, the DNA is TGTGCCACCAGCGCAGACAGGGGGAGGAACACTGAAGCTTTCTTT.